The TCR beta chain under discussion was sequenced for a study of blood T cells in healthy people across ages (dated by TCRdb to 2014 to 2015). Notes on the research overall: Template switching captured roughly one uniquely barcoded TCR beta cDNA molecule per two T cells in model experiments. Donors were grouped into four age groups: young (average roughly 15 years), middle-aged (about 40), aged (about 60) and long-lived (over 80). Using deep sequencing normalized with unique cDNA molecular identifiers, the study measured how TCR beta repertoire diversity changes with age. Donors of different ages were randomly distributed across sequencing lanes to avoid experimental bias. The study analyzed two additional independent replicas of 1 million unique cDNA reads from the same blood draw for two donors, one aged 18 to 29 and one aged 80 or older.

Donors were 35 to 40 systemically healthy Caucasian individuals from Russia aged 6 to 90 years. Ten milliliters of peripheral blood were drawn from each donor into EDTA-treated Vacutainer tubes. Ficoll-Paque density-gradient centrifugation was used to isolate PBMCs, with at least 6.5 million obtained per sample. Trizol reagent was used to extract total RNA from PBMCs, with at least 6 micrograms per sample. The percentages of naive CD45RAhigh/CD27high T cells were determined by flow cytometry on a PBMC aliquot from every donor. Comment on this clonotype: Its recognized antigen is unknown. There are no base qualities to consult, and no much larger clone falls within one base.

Summary of the overall study and its limitations: Observed TCR beta diversity per million T cells fell roughly linearly with age, and a significant reduction was already apparent by age around 40. A strong correlation was found between observed TCR beta diversity and the percentage of naive T cells measured by flow cytometry. Compared with the aged group, the long-lived group had more naive CD4+ T cells, fewer expanded clones and increased TCR diversity, suggesting age selection. Total diversity estimates from one million sequenced T cells were considered lower bounds and underestimates. Conclusive comparison of naive and antigen-experienced compartments was prevented by the profiling of bulk unsorted PBMCs. Because donor CMV infection status was unknown, age-related changes in expanded clonotypes were potentially confounded.

CDR1 and CDR2 are read off the germline V gene (reference sequence) as LGHDT and YNNKEL. Spanning cysteine to phenylalanine, the CDR3 consists of 15 amino acids. Only CDR3 DNA remains: 45 bases, in frame from the first base. Trimming costs V 0 bases and J 6 bases, and their ends lie 12 bases apart. To prepare the library, 5' RACE was applied. Sequencing was performed on an Illumina HiSeq 2500. A second PCR of about 6 to 11 cycles was run with a J-beta primer mix and a sample-barcoded 5' primer. A unique molecular identifier was introduced onto each TCR beta cDNA molecule by a template-switch 5' adaptor carrying 12 random nucleotides. Each sample yielded at least 2.5 million CDR3-containing paired-end reads. All of the RNA was converted into first-strand cDNA using the Mint cDNA synthesis kit, with a TRBC-specific oligonucleotide serving as the primer. All cDNA was treated with uracil-DNA glycosylase and then went through a first 18-cycle PCR with the universal primers M1SS and BC2_uni_R. In the paper's pipeline: For normalization, 1 million high-quality reads were randomly selected from each sample, with every read carrying a distinct molecular identifier. Reads with shared molecular identifiers were discarded instead of being binned into consensus sequences. MiTCR, run with a Q25 quality threshold and the strictest error-elimination algorithm, handled CDR3 identification, clonotype clustering and error correction. Lower-bound total TCR beta diversity was estimated with a nonparametric unseen species model using Euler transformation. TCRdb trimmed the raw reads at Q25, called clones with MiXCR and kept productive beta chains. Each entry merges the rows of one CDR3 protein and shows their most common DNA and genes. What appears here as the V and J calls and clone size reflects TCRdb's work, not the paper's. The sample yields more than 1,400,000 distinct CDR3 sequences; 42% were counted once. Of the sample, 6.5% to 10% is held by the ten largest clones.

Rearrangement joined TRBV3-1 to TRBJ1-5; the D segment could be TRBD1, given 5 matching bases. The sequence was obtained from a woman between 18 and 29 years old in good health. Specimen: blood. CDR3 reads: CASSQDRWGGQPQHF. The DNA is TGTGCCAGCAGCCAAGATCGATGGGGGGGTCAGCCCCAGCATTTT.